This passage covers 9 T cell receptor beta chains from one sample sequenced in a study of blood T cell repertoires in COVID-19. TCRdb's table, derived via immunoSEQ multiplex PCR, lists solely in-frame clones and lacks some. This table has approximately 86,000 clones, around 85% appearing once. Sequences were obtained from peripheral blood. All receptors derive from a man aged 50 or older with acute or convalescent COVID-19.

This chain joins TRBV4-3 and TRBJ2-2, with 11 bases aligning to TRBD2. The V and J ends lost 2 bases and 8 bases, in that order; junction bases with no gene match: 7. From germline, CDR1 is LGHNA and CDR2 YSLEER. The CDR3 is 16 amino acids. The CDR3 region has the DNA TGCGCCAGCAGCCAAATAGCGGGAGGGCCTACAGGGGAGCTGTTTTTT. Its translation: CASSQIAGGPTGELFF.

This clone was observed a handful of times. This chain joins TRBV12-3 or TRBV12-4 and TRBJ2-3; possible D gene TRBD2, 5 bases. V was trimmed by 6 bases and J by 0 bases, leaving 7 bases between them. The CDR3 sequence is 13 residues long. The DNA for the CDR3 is TGTGCCAGCAGCCGGGGAAGCACAGATACGCAGTATTTT. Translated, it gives CASSRGSTDTQYF.

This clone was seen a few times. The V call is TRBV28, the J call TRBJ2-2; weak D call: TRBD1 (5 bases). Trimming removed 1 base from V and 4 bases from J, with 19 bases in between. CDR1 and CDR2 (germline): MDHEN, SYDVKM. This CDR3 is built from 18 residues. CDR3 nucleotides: TGTGCCAGCAGTTTATTGGGCAGGGTAGGGTCGAGCACCGGGGAGCTGTTTTTT. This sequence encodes CASSLLGRVGSSTGELFF.

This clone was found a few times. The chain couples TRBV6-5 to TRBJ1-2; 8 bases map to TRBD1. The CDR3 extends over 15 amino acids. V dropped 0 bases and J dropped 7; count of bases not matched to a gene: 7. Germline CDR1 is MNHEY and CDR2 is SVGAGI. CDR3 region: CASSYSPGTGFGYTF. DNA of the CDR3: TGTGCCAGCAGTTACTCCCCCGGGACAGGTTTTGGCTACACCTTC.

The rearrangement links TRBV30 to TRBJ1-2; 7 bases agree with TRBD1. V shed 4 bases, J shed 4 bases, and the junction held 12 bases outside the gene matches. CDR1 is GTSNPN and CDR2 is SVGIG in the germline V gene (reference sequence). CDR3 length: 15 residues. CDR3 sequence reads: CAWIVKSQGSYGYTF. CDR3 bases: TGTGCCTGGATCGTAAAGTCACAGGGGTCCTATGGCTACACCTTC. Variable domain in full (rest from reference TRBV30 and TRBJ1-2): SQTIHQWPATLVQPVGSPLSLECTVEGTSNPNLYWYRQAAGRGLQLLFYSVGIGQISSEVPQNLSASRPQDRQFILSSKKLLLSDSGFYLCAWIVKSQGSYGYTFGSGTRLTVV.

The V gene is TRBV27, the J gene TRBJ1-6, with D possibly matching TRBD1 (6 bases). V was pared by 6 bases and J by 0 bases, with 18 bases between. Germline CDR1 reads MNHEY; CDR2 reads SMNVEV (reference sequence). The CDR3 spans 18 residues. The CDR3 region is CASSGTTIPRSYNSPLHF. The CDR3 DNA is TGTGCCAGCAGCGGGACAACCATTCCACGCTCCTATAATTCACCCCTCCACTTT.

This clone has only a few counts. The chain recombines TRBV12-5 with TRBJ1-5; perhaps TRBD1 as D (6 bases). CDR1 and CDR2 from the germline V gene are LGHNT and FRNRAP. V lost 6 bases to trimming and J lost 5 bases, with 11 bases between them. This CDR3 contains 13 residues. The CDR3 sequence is CASGSGDDQPQHF. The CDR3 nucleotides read TGTGCTAGTGGATCAGGGGACGATCAGCCCCAGCATTTT.

Here the CDR3 DNA reads TGTGCCAGCAGCTTCCAGGGGGCAGGTGAAGCTTTCTTT. It specifies CASSFQGAGEAFF. The rearrangement joins TRBV7-2 to TRBJ1-1; 8 bases align to TRBD1. The CDR3 is 13 amino acids. Per germline, CDR1 SGHTA and CDR2 FQGNSA. Losses at the gene ends were 3 bases for V and 7 bases for J; bases not matched to a gene: 4.

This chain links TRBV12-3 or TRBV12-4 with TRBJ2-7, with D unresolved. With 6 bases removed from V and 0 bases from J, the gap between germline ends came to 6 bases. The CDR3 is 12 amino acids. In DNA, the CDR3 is TGTGCCAGCAGGGCTGCCTCCTACGAGCAGTACTTC. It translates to CASRAASYEQYF.